This TCR beta chain came from a study of tissue T cells after allogeneic stem cell transplantation. Looking at the study overall: Patients with graft-versus-host disease had grafts: several unmodified, three CD34-selected and T-cell-depleted.

The assay was immunoSEQ multiplex PCR, and TCRdb's table has in-frame clones only and misses some. The data contain thousands of clones, roughly three quarters of them seen just once; the ten biggest clones take up roughly 15%. The source material was skin, sampled at autopsy. The source is an older male patient with steroid-refractory graft-versus-host disease after an allogeneic stem cell transplant. Some T cells may originate from the graft donor.

CDR3 sequence reads: CASSQYIGLNLGATDTQYF. The CDR3 DNA reads TGTGCCAGCAGCCAATACATCGGGCTAAACTTGGGGGCCACAGATACGCAGTATTTT. The V gene is TRBV3-1 (or the pseudogene TRBV3-2), the J gene TRBJ2-3; a weak D match, TRBD1 (6 bases). Germline values: CDR1 LGHDT, CDR2 YNNKEL (reference sequence). The CDR3 consists of 19 residues. The V end was cut by 2 bases, the J end by 2 bases, with 23 bases between.